The present TCR beta chain was sequenced within a study of blood T cells in healthy people across ages. Trimming took 0 bases from V and 4 from J; bases not matched to a gene: 7. This CDR3 is 17 amino acids long. Looked up from germline, CDR1 is DFQATT and CDR2 is SNEGSKA (reference sequence). This clonotype showed up just a few times. It was with a sample-barcoded 5' primer and a J-beta primer mix that a second PCR of roughly 7 to 12 cycles was run. TCRdb processed the 5' RACE reads anew with MiXCR; each CDR3 protein has one entry. This table has about 800,000 distinct CDR3 sequences, less than 60% appearing once. The amount of total RNA extracted per sample was at least 5.5 micrograms.

The sequenced sample consisted of blood. The chain joins TRBV20-1 to TRBJ2-1, with TRBD2 matching over 12 bases. The receptor was isolated from an elderly man in good health. The CDR3 loop is CSARDLGLAGTYNEQFF. DNA of the CDR3: TGCAGTGCTAGAGACCTCGGACTAGCGGGGACTTACAATGAGCAGTTCTTC.